This T cell receptor (beta chain) was identified during a study of blood T cell repertoires in COVID-19. Study background: Some COVID-19 samples were acute and others convalescent; all came from the United States, Italy and Spain. T cells, B-cell-depleted T cells, or PBMCs supplied cDNA or gDNA.

From germline, CDR1 is MGHDK and CDR2 SYGVNS. The CDR3 covers 13 residues. Trimming at V came to 6 bases and at J to 2 bases, leaving 1 base not matched to a gene. Clones were read by immunoSEQ multiplex PCR, and TCRdb kept only the in-frame ones, dropping some. The table has roughly 90,000 clones, about 82% seen once; the top ten hold around 3%. Material for sequencing was peripheral blood. V and J are TRBV25-1 and TRBJ2-3; 8 nucleotides agree with TRBD2. This receptor was obtained from a man aged 50-60 years with acute or convalescent COVID-19. The CDR3 spells CASRLAVTDTQYF. The DNA for the CDR3 is TGTGCCAGCAGACTAGCGGTCACAGATACGCAGTATTTT.